This T cell receptor (beta chain) was obtained from a study of blood T cell repertoires in COVID-19. Whole-study context: The samples span acute and convalescent COVID-19 from the United States, Italy and Spain. Nucleic acid was either cDNA or gDNA, and it came from T cells, B-cell-depleted T cells, or PBMCs.

In the study's own analysis: Estimates of nucleated cell counts were drawn from the amplification of reference gene primers. Method: immunoSEQ multiplex PCR; TCRdb's copy keeps in-frame clones and lacks some. The DNA gave D and trimming, while V, J and clone size come from that table. This sample yields tens of thousands of clones, of which about nine tenths are seen a single time; under 4% belongs to the top ten. V shed 8 bases and J 2 bases; nucleotides not matched to a gene: 9. CDR3 length: 14 residues. CDR1 is SNHLY and CDR2 is FYNNEI in the germline V gene. The TCR was taken from a man in his forties or fifties with active COVID-19. V gene TRBV2 combines with J gene TRBJ2-7; 7 nucleotides align to TRBD2. Sequenced sample: peripheral blood. The chain's CDR3 is CASRGGELAYEQYF. The CDR3 coding sequence is TGTGCCAGCCGTGGGGGGGAATTAGCCTACGAGCAGTACTTC.